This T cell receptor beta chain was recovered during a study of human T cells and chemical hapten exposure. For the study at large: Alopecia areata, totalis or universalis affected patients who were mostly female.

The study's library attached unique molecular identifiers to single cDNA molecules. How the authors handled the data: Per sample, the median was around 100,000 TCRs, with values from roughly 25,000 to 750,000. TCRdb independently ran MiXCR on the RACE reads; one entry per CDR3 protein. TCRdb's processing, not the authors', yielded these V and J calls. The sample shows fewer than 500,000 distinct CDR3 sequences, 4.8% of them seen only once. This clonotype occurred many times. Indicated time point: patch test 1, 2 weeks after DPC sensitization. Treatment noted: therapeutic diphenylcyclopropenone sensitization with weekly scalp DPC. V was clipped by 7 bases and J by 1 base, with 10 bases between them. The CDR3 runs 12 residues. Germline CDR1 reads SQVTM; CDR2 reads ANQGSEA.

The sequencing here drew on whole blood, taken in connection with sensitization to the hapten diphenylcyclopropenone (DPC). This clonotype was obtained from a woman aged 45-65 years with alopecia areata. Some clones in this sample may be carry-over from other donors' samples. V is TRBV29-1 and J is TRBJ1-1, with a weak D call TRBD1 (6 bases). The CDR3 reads CSETTGNTEAFF. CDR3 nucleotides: TGCAGCGAGACGACAGGGAACACTGAAGCTTTCTTT.